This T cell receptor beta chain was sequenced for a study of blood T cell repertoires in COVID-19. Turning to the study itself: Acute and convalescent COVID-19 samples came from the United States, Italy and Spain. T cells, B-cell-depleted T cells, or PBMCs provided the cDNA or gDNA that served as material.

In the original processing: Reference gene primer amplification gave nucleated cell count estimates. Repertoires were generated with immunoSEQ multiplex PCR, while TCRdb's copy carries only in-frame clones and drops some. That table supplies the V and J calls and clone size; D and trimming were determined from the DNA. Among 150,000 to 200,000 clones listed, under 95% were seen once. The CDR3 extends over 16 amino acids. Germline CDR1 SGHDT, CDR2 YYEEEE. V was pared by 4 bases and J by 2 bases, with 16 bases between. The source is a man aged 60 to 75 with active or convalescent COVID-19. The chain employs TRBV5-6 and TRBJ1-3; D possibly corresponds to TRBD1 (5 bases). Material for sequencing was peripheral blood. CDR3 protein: CASSPRGGETGNTIYF. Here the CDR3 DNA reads TGTGCCAGCAGCCCCCGGGGAGGGGAGACTGGAAACACCATATATTTT.